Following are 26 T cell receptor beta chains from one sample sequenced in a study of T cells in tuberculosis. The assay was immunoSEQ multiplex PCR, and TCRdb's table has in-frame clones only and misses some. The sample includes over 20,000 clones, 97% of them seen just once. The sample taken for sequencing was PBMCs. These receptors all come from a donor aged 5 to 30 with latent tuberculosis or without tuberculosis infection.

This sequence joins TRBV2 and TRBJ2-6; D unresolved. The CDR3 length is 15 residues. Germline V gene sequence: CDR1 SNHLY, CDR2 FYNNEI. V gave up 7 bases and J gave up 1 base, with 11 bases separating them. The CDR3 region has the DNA TGTGCCAGCACCTCTAGAAGTTCTGGGGCCAACGTCCTGACTTTC. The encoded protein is CASTSRSSGANVLTF.

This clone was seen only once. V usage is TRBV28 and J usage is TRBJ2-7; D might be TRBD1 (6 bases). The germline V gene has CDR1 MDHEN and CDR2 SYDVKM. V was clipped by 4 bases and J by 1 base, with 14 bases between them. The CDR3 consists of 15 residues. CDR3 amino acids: CASSWGRGLSYEQYF. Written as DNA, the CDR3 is TGTGCCAGCAGTTGGGGCAGGGGATTGTCCTACGAGCAGTACTTC.

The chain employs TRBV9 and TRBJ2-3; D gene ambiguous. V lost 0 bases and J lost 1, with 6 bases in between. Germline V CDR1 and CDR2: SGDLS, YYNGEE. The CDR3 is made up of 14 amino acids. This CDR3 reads CASSVGRGTDTQYF. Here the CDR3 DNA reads TGTGCCAGCAGCGTAGGCCGGGGCACAGATACGCAGTATTTT.

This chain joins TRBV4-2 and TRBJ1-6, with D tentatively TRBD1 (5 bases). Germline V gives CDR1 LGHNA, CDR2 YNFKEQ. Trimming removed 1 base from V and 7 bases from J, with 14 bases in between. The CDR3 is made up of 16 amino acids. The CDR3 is CASSQGQRSRNSPLHF. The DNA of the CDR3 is TGTGCCAGCAGCCAAGGACAGAGATCTCGAAATTCACCCCTCCACTTT.

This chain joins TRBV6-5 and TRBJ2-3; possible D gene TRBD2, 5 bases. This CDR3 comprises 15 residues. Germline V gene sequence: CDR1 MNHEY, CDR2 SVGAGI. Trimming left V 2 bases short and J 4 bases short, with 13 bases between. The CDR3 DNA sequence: TGTGCCAGCAGTTACAGTCGGGATACCCCAGATACGCAGTATTTT. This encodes CASSYSRDTPDTQYF.

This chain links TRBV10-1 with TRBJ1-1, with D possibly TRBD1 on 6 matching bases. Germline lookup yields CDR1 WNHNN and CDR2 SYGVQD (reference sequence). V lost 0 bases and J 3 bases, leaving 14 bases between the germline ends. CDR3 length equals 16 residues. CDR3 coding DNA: TGCGCCAGCAGTGAGTCCGCCCCAGGGGCGCACACTGAAGCTTTCTTT. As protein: CASSESAPGAHTEAFF.

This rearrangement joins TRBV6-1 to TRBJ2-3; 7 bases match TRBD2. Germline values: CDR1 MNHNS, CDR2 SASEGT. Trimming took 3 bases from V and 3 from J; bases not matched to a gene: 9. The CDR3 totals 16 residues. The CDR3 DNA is TGTGCCAGCAGTGATGGTTGGGAGGGTTGGACAGATACGCAGTATTTT. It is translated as CASSDGWEGWTDTQYF.

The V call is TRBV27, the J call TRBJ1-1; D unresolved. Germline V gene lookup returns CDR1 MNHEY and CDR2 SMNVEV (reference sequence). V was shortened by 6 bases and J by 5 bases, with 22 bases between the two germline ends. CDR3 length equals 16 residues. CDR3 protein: CASSIHPSLGWTEAFF. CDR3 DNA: TGTGCCAGCAGCATTCACCCTAGTCTCGGGTGGACTGAAGCTTTCTTT.

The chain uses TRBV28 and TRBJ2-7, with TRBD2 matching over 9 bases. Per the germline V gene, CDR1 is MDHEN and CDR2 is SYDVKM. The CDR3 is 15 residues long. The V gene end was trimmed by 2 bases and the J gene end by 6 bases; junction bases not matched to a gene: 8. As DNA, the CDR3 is TGTGCCAGCAGTTTAGCGGGAGGGACCGGACGCGAGCAGTACTTC. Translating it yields CASSLAGGTGREQYF.

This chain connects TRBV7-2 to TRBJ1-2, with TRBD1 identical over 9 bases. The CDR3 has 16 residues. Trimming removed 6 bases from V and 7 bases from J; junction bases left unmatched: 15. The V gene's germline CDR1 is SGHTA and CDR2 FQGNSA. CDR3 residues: CASRQTGTGLSGGYTF. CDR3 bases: TGTGCCAGCAGACAAACCGGGACAGGGCTTTCGGGTGGCTACACCTTC.

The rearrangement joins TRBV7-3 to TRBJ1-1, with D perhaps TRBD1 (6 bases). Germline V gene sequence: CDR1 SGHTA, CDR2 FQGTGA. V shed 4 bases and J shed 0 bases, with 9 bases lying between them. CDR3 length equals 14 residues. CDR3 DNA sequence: TGTGCCAGCAGCTCAGGACAGATGAACACTGAAGCTTTCTTT. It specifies CASSSGQMNTEAFF.

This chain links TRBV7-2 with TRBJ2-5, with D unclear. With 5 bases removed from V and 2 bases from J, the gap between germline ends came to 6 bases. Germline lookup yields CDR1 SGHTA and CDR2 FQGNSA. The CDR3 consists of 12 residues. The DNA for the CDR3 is TGTGCCAGCAGCCCAAAACAAGAGACCCAGTACTTC. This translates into CASSPKQETQYF.

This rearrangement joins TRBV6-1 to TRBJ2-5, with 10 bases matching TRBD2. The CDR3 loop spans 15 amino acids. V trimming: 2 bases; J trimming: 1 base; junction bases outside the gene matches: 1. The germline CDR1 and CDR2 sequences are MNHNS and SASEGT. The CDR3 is CASSELAGAQETQYF. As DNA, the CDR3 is TGTGCCAGCAGTGAACTAGCGGGAGCCCAAGAGACCCAGTACTTC.

In DNA form, the CDR3 reads TGCGCCAGCAGCTTGGTACAGGGGGGCGAGCAGTACTTC. Protein sequence: CASSLVQGGEQYF. V usage is TRBV5-1 and J usage is TRBJ2-7; 8 bases align to TRBD1. CDR3 length equals 13 residues. CDR1 is SGHRS, CDR2 YFSETQ, per germline. The trim removed 0 bases at V and 6 bases at J, leaving 2 bases unmatched.

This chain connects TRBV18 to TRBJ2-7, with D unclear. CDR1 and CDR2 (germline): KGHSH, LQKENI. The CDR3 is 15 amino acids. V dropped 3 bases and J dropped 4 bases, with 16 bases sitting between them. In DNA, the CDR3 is TGTGCCAGCTCACCCCCCCTTGCGAGATGTTACGAGCAGTACTTC. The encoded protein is CASSPPLARCYEQYF.

Here the CDR3 DNA reads TGTGCCAGCAGCTTGGCTTCGCCGGGATTCTATGGCTACACCTTC. This gives the protein CASSLASPGFYGYTF. The gene calls are TRBV5-8 and TRBJ1-2, with D unclear. Trimming stripped 0 bases from V and 4 bases from J, with 13 bases between. Germline V gene lookup returns CDR1 SGHTS and CDR2 YDEGEE. This CDR3 has 15 amino acids.

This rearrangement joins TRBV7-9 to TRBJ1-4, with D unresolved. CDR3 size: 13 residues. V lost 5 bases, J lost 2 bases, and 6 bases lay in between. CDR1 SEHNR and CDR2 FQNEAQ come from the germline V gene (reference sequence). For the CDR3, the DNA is TGTGCCAGCAGCACAATTACTAATGAAAAACTGTTTTTT. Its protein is CASSTITNEKLFF.

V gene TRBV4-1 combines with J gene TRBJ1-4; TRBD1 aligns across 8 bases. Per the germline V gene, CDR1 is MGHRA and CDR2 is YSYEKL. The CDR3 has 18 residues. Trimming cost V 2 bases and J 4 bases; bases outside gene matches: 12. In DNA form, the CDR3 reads TGCGCCAGCAGCCAACCTACTCGGACAGGGTTTGGTAATGAAAAACTGTTTTTT. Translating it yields CASSQPTRTGFGNEKLFF.

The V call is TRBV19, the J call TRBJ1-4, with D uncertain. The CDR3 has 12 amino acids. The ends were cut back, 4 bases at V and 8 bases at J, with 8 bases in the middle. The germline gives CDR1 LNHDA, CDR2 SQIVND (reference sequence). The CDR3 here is CASSTTGEKLFF. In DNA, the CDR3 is TGTGCCAGTAGTACGACCGGGGAAAAACTGTTTTTT.

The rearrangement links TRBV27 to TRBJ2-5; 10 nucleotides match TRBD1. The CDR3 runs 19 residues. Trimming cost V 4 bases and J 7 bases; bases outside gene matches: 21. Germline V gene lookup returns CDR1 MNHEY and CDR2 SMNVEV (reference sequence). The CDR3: CASSWAGTGVNPTQGTQYF. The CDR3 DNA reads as TGTGCCAGCAGTTGGGCCGGGACAGGGGTCAACCCTACGCAGGGGACCCAGTACTTC.

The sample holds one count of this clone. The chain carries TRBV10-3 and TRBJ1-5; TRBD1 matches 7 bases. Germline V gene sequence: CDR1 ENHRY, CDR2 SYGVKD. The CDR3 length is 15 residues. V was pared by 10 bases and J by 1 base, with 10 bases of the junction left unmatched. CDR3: CATRQGGGSNQPQHF. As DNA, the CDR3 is TGTGCCACCCGACAGGGCGGTGGGAGCAATCAGCCCCAGCATTTT.

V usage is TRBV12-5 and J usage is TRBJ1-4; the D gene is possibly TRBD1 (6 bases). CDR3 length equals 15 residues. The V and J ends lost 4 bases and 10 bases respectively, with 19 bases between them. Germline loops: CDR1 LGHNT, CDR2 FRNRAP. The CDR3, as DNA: TGTGCTAGTGGTTCCTTCCGGGACACTTTCGCAAAACTGTTTTTT. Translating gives CASGSFRDTFAKLFF.

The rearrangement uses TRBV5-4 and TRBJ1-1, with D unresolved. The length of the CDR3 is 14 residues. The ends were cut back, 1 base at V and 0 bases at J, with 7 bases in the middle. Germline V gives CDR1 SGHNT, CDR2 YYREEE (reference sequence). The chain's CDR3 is CASSLYGVNTEAFF. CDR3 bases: TGTGCCAGCAGCTTGTACGGGGTGAACACTGAAGCTTTCTTT.

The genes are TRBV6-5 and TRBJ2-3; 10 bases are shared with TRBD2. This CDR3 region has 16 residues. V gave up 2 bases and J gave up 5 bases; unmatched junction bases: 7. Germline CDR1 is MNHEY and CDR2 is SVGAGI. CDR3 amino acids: CASSYLTSGVGDTQYF. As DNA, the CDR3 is TGTGCCAGCAGTTACCTTACTAGCGGGGTAGGAGATACGCAGTATTTT.

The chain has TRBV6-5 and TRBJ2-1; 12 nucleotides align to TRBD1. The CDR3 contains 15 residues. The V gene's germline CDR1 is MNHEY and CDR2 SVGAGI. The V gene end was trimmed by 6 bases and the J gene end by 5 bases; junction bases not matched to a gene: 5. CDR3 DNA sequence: TGTGCCAGCAGCCGGGACAGGGGGCCTCACAATGAGCAGTTCTTC. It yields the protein CASSRDRGPHNEQFF.

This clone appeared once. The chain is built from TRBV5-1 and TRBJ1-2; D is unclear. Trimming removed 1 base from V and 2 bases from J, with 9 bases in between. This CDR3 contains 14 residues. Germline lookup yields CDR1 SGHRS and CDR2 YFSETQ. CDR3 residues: CASSLQNQNYGYTF. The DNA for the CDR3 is TGCGCCAGCAGCTTGCAGAACCAGAACTATGGCTACACCTTC.